The sequence of this T cell receptor beta chain was determined in a study of human T cells and chemical hapten exposure. Study outcomes and limitations: Sensitization with DPC brought no change to TCRs above 1 in 1000 in frequency.

Time point denoted: pre-sensitization, week 0. Treatment indicated: therapeutic diphenylcyclopropenone sensitization with weekly scalp DPC. V lost 5 bases and J 5 bases, leaving 18 bases between the germline ends. The CDR3 runs 15 residues. Per the germline V gene, CDR1 is SGHTA and CDR2 is FQGNSA. MiXCR, applied by TCRdb to the RACE reads, yields one record per CDR3 protein. The sample has approximately 370,000 distinct CDR3 sequences, 4.5% to 7% seen once. This clonotype has just a few counts. Antigen unknown. The source of this sequence is a woman aged 18 to 35 with alopecia areata. Some clones in this sample may be carry-over from other donors' samples. This material consisted of whole blood, taken in connection with sensitization to the hapten diphenylcyclopropenone (DPC). This sequence joins TRBV7-2 and TRBJ2-5; D gene unclear. CDR3 nucleotides: TGTGCCAGCAGCGCGCCCGTTGGCCCCGAGGAGACCCAGTACTTC. Translation gives CASSAPVGPEETQYF.